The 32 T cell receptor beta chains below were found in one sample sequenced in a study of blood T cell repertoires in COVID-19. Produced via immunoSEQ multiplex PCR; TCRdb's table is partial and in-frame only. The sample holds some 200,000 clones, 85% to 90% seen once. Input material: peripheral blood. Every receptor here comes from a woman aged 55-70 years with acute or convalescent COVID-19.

CDR3 sequence (DNA): TGTGCCAGTAGTATTGGGGGACTGGGTGGTGAGACCCAGTACTTC. This encodes CASSIGGLGGETQYF. V and J are TRBV19 and TRBJ2-5, with D perhaps TRBD2 (6 bases). CDR3 length equals 15 residues. Deletions cut 3 bases from V and 5 bases from J, with 16 bases between. Germline V lookup: CDR1 LNHDA, CDR2 SQIVND (reference sequence).

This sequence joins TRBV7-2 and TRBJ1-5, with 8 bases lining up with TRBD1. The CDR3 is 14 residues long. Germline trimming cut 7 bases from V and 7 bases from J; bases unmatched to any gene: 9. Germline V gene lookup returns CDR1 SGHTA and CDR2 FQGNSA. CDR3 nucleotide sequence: TGTGCCAGCAACCCAGGGGGCGCGCACCAGCCCCAGCATTTT. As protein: CASNPGGAHQPQHF.

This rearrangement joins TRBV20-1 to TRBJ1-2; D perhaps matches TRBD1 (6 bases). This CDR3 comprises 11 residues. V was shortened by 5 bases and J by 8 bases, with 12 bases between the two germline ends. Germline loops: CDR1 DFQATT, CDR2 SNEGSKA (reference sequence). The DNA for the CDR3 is TGCAGTGCTCACCGGGACAAAGGCTACACCTTC. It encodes CSAHRDKGYTF.

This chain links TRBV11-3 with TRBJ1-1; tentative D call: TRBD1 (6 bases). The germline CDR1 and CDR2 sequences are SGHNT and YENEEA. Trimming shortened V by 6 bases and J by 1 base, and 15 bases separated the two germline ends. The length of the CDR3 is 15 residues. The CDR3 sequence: CASRPTGTRNTEAFF. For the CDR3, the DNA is TGTGCCAGCAGGCCAACCGGGACAAGGAACACTGAAGCTTTCTTT.

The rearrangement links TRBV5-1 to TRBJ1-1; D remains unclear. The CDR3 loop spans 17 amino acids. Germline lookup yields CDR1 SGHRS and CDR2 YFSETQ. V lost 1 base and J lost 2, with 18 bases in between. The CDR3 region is CASSLKANRDRNTEAFF. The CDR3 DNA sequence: TGCGCCAGCAGCTTGAAGGCGAACCGGGATAGAAACACTGAAGCTTTCTTT.

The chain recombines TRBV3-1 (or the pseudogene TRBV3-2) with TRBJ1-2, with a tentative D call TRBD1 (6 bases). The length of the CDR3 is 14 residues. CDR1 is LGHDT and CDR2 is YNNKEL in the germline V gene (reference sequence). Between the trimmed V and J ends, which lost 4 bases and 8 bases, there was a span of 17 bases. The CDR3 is CASSPAPAGEGYTF. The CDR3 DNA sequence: TGTGCCAGCAGCCCAGCCCCCGCAGGGGAAGGCTACACCTTC.

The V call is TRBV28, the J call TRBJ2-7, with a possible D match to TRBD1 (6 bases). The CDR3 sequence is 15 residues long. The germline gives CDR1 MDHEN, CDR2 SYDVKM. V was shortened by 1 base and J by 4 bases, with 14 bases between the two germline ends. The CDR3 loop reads CASSLYSSDSYEQYF. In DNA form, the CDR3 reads TGTGCCAGCAGTTTATACTCCTCGGACAGTTACGAGCAGTACTTC.

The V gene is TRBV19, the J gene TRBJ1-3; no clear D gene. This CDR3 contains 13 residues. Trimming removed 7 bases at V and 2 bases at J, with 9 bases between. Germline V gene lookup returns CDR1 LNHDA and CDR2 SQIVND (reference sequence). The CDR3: CASIRSAGNTIYF. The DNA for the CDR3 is TGTGCCAGTATACGGAGTGCTGGAAACACCATATATTTT.

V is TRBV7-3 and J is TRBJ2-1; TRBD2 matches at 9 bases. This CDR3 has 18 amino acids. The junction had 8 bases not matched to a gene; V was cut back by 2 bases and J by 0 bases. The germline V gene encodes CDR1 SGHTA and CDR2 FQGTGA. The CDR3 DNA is TGTGCCAGCAGCTTAGGCCTAGCGGGACTGAGCTCCTACAATGAGCAGTTCTTC. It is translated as CASSLGLAGLSSYNEQFF.

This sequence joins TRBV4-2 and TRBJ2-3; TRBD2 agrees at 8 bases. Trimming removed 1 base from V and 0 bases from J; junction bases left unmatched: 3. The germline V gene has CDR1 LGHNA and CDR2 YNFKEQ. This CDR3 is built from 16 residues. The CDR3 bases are TGTGCCAGCAGCCAAGTTTCTAGCGGGAGCACAGATACGCAGTATTTT. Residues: CASSQVSSGSTDTQYF.

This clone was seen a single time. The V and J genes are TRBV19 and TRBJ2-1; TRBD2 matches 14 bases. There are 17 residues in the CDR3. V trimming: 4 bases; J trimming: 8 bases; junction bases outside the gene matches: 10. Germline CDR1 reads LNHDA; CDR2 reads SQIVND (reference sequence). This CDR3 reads CASSTTAGTSGSHEQFF. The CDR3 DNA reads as TGTGCCAGTAGTACCACCGCCGGGACTAGCGGGAGTCATGAGCAGTTCTTC.

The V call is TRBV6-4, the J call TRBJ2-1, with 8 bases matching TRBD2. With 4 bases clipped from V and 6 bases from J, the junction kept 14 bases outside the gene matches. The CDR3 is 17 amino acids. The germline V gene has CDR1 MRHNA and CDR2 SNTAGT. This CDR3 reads CASSVAPGTRAPNEQFF. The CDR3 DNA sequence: TGTGCCAGCAGTGTCGCCCCCGGGACTAGGGCACCCAATGAGCAGTTCTTC.

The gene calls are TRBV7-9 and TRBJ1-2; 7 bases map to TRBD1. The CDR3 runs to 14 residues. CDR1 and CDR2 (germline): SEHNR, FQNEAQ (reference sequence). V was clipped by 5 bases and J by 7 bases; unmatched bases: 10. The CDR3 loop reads CASSSPGQPFGYTF. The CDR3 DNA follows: TGTGCCAGCAGCAGTCCGGGACAGCCGTTTGGCTACACCTTC.

CDR3 in amino acids: CASSPSGRGSTDTQYF. The CDR3 DNA is TGTGCCAGCAGCCCTAGCGGGAGGGGAAGCACAGATACGCAGTATTTT. V is TRBV7-6 and J is TRBJ2-3; TRBD2 aligns across 12 bases. The CDR3 is 16 amino acids. V lost 5 bases, J lost 0 bases, and 3 bases stayed unmatched. Looked up from germline, CDR1 is SGHVS and CDR2 is FNYEAQ.

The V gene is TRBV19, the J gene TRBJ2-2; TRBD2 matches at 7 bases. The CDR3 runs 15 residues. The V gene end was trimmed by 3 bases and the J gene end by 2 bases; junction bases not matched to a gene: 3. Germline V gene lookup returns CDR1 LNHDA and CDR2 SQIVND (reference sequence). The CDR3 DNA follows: TGTGCCAGTAGTATCCCTAGCGGAAACACCGGGGAGCTGTTTTTT. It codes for CASSIPSGNTGELFF.

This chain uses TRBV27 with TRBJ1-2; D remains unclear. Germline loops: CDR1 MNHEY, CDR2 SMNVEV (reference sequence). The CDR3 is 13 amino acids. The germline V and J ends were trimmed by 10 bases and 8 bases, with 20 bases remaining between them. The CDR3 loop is CATATITGGGYTF. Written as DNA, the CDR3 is TGTGCCACTGCGACCATTACTGGAGGCGGCTACACCTTC.

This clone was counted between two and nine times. The CDR3, as DNA: TGTGCCAGCAGCTACGACAGGGAGGACACCATATATTTT. Translated: CASSYDREDTIYF. The V call is TRBV11-3, the J call TRBJ1-3, with 7 nucleotides matching TRBD1. Germline V lookup: CDR1 SGHNT, CDR2 YENEEA. The CDR3 is 13 amino acids. The trim removed 4 bases at V and 8 bases at J, leaving 5 bases unmatched.

CDR3 protein: CASSLGLAGGSYEQYV. CDR3 bases: TGCGCCAGCAGCCTGGGACTAGCGGGAGGTTCCTACGAGCAGTACGTC. J is TRBJ2-7 and V is TRBV5-1; 15 bases align to TRBD2. There are 16 residues in the CDR3. Trimming at V came to 4 bases and at J to 1 base, leaving 3 bases not matched to a gene. Germline V lookup: CDR1 SGHRS, CDR2 YFSETQ.

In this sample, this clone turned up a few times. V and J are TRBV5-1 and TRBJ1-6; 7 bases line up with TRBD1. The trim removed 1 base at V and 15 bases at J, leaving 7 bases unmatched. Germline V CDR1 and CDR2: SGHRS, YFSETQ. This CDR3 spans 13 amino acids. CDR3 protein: CASSLQGDRDLHF. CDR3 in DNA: TGCGCCAGCAGCTTGCAGGGAGACAGGGACCTCCACTTT. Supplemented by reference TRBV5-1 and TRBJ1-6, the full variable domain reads KAGVTQTPRYLIKTRGQQVTLSCSPISGHRSVSWYQQTPGQGLQFLFEYFSETQRNKGNFPGRFSGRQFSNSRSEMNVSTLELGDSALYLCASSLQGDRDLHFGNGTRLTVT.

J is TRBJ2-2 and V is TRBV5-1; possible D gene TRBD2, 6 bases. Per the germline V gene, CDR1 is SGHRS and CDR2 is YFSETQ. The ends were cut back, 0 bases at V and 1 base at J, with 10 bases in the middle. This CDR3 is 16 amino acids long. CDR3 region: CASSLGAGLNTGELFF. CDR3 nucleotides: TGCGCCAGCAGCTTGGGGGCGGGGCTGAACACCGGGGAGCTGTTTTTT.

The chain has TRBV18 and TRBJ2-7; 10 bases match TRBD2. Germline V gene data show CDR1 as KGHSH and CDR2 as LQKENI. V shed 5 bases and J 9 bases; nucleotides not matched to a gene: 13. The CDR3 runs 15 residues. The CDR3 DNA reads TGTGCCAGCTCATCTCGGTCTAGCGGGAGCAGTAGGCAGTACGTC. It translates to CASSSRSSGSSRQYV.

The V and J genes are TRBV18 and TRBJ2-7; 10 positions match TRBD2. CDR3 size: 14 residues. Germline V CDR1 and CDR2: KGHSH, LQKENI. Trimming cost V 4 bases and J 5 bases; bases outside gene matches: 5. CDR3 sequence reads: CASSRAGGPNEQYF. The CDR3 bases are TGTGCCAGCTCACGAGCGGGAGGGCCCAACGAGCAGTACTTC.

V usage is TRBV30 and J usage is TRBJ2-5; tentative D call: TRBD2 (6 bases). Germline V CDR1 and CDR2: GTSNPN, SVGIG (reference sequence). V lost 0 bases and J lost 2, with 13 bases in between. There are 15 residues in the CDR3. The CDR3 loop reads CAWSVFGSGQETQYF. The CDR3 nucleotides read TGTGCCTGGAGTGTTTTCGGGAGTGGGCAAGAGACCCAGTACTTC.

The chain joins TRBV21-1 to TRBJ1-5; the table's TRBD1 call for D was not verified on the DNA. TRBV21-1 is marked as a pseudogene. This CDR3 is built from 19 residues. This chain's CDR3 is CASSKGKGTGTGVNQPQHF. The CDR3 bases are TGTGCCAGCAGCAAAGGAAAAGGGACCGGGACAGGGGTCAATCAGCCCCAGCATTTT.

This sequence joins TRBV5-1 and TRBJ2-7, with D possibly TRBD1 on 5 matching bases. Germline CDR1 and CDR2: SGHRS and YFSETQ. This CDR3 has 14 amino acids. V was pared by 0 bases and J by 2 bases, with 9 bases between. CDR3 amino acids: CASSLAGHPYEQYF. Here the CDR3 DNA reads TGCGCCAGCAGCTTGGCAGGACACCCCTACGAGCAGTACTTC.

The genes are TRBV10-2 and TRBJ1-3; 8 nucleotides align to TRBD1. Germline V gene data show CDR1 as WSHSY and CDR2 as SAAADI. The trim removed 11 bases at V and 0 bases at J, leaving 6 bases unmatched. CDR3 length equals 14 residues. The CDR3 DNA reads TGCGCCTCCTACGGGACAGGCTCTGGAAACACCATATATTTT. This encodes CASYGTGSGNTIYF.

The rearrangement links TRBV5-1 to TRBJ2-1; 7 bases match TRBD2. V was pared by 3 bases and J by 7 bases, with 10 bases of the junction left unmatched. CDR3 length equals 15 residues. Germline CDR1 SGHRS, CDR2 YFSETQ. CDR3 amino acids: CASSSYAGVGNEQFF. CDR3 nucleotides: TGCGCCAGCAGCTCGTACGCGGGAGTCGGTAATGAGCAGTTCTTC.

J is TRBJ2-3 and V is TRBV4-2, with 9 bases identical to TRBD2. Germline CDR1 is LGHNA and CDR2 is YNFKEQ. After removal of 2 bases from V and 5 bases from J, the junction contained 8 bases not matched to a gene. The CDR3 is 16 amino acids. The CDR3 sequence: CASSQTGSGSIDTQYF. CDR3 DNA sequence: TGTGCCAGCAGCCAAACGGGTAGCGGGAGTATAGATACGCAGTATTTT.

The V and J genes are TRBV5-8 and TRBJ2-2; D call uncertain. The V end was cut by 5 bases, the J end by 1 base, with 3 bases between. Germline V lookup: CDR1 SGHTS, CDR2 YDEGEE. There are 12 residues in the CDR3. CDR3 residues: CASSRNTGELFF. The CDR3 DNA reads TGTGCCAGCAGTCGGAACACCGGGGAGCTGTTTTTT.

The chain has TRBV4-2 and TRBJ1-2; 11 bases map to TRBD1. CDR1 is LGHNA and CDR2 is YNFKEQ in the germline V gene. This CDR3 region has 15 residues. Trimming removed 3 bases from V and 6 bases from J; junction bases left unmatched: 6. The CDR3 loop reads CASSQPGQGVDGYTF. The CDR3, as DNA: TGTGCCAGCAGCCAGCCGGGACAGGGGGTGGATGGCTACACCTTC.

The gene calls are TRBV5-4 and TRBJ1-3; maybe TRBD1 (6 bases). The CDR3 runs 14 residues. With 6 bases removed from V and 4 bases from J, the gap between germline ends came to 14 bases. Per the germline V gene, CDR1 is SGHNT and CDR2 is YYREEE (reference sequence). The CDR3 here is CASNHRDTGNTIYF. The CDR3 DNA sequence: TGTGCCAGCAACCACCGGGACACAGGAAACACCATATATTTT.

CDR3 in DNA: TGTGCCAGCAGCCAAGGTGCAGGGGAAGCTTTCTTT. It codes for CASSQGAGEAFF. V and J are TRBV3-1 (or the pseudogene TRBV3-2) and TRBJ1-1; D possibly corresponds to TRBD1 (5 bases). V was shortened by 1 base and J by 8 bases, with 8 bases between the two germline ends. The CDR3 loop spans 12 amino acids. Per the germline V gene, CDR1 is LGHDT and CDR2 is YNNKEL (reference sequence).